This T cell receptor beta chain was obtained from a study of molecular identifiers for immune sequencing clone quantification. CDR3 length equals 17 residues. Germline CDR1 is MGHRA and CDR2 is YSYEKL. V lost 4 bases and J lost 4, with 20 bases in between. Each CDR3 protein is one row after TCRdb ran MiXCR on the PCR reads. The sample consists of about 640,000 distinct CDR3 sequences, about 20% of them appearing once. This clonotype was seen at least ten times. This clonotype was sampled from a human donor in good health. Some libraries in this study had Jurkat cell RNA spiked in. Sequenced input: naive CD8+ T cells from blood, with Jurkat cell RNA spiked in. As for subset: FACS-sorted CD8+CD4-CCR7+CD45RA+ naive T cells. The chain combines TRBV4-1 with TRBJ1-3, with a tentative D call TRBD1 (6 bases). The CDR3 DNA reads TGCGCCAGCAGCCCCATCCACGTTACAGGGCAGGGAAACACCATATATTTT. Its protein is CASSPIHVTGQGNTIYF.